This entry is about one TCR beta chain. The germline V gene has CDR1 MNHNY and CDR2 SVGAGI (reference sequence). V shed 6 bases, J shed 0 bases, and the junction held 0 bases outside the gene matches. The CDR3 runs 14 residues. PCR primers comprised 60 Vbeta and 13 Jbeta primers. This table comes from immunoSEQ multiplex PCR, and its TCRdb copy is limited to in-frame clones, with some not included. The sample holds approximately 93,000 clones, approximately 81% seen once. This sample was included in a study of cytomegalovirus exposure and HLA in healthy donors. The receptor's source is a woman aged 40 to 49 in good health and CMV-seronegative. The sequenced sample was PBMCs. V usage is TRBV6-6 and J usage is TRBJ2-3, with 10 bases lining up with TRBD2. Here the CDR3 reads CASRTSGSTDTQYF. CDR3 DNA sequence: TGTGCCAGCAGGACTAGCGGGAGCACAGATACGCAGTATTTT.